This entry concerns a single T cell receptor beta chain. The sample originates from a study of cytomegalovirus exposure and HLA in healthy donors. The CDR3 runs 14 residues. CDR1 is WSHSY, CDR2 SAAADI, per germline. J gave up 5 bases and V 7 bases, and 8 bases lay outside the gene matches. Primers for the PCR totalled 60 Vbeta and 13 Jbeta. Libraries were prepared by immunoSEQ multiplex PCR; TCRdb keeps only in-frame clonotypes and omits some of them. This sample's table reports about 130,000 clones. The chain links TRBV10-2 to TRBJ1-1; 9 bases line up with TRBD1. The clonotype was recovered from a woman in her sixties or seventies in good health and CMV-seronegative. Material: PBMCs. For the CDR3, the DNA is TGCGCCAGCACAACCGGGACAGGGAGAACTGAAGCTTTCTTT. It translates to CASTTGTGRTEAFF.